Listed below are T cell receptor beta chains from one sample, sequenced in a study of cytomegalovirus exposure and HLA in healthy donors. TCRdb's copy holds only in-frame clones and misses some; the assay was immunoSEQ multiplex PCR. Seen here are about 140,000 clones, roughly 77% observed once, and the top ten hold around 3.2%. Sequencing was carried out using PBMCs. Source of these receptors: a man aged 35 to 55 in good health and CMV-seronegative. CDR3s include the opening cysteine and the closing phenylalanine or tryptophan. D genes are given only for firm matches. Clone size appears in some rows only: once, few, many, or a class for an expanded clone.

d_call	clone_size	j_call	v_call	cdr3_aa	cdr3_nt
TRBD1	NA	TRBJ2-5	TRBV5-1	CASSDREQETQYF	TGCGCCAGCAGCGACAGGGAACAAGAGACCCAGTACTTC
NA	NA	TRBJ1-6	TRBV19	CASSIGRRVVSPLHF	TGTGCCAGTAGTATCGGCAGGCGAGTGGTTTCACCCCTCCACTTT
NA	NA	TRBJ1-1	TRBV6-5	CASSFSGQREAFF	TGTGCCAGCAGTTTTTCCGGACAGCGAGAAGCTTTCTTT
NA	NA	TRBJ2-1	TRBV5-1	CASSLDSYNEQFF	TGCGCCAGCAGCTTGGATAGTTACAATGAGCAGTTCTTC
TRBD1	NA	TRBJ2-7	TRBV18	CASSPGQQFFYEQYF	TGTGCCAGCTCACCGGGACAGCAGTTTTTCTACGAGCAGTACTTC
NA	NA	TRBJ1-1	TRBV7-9	CASSFRGNTEAFF	TGTGCCAGCAGCTTCCGGGGGAACACTGAAGCTTTCTTT
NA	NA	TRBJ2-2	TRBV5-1	CASSFPANTGELFF	TGCGCCAGCAGCTTCCCAGCGAACACCGGGGAGCTGTTTTTT
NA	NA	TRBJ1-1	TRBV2	CASSGKVGQGNTEAFF	TGTGCCAGCAGTGGAAAGGTTGGGCAGGGGAACACTGAAGCTTTCTTT
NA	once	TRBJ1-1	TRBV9	CASSPTTGNTEAFF	TGTGCCAGCAGCCCTACGACAGGCAACACTGAAGCTTTCTTT
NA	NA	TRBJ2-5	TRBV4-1	CASSQYGVAQETQYF	TGCGCCAGCAGCCAGTACGGGGTCGCTCAAGAGACCCAGTACTTC
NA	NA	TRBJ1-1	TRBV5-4	CASSLFNMETEAFF	TGTGCCAGCAGCTTATTTAATATGGAGACTGAAGCTTTCTTT
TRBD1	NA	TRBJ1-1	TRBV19	CASTPPTGFKEAFF	TGTGCCAGTACGCCACCGACAGGGTTTAAGGAAGCTTTCTTT
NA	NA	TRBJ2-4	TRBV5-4	CASSLAGGKNIQYF	TGTGCCAGCAGCTTGGCCGGGGGAAAAAACATTCAGTACTTC
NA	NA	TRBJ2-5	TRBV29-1	CSVEPTGTQETQYF	TGCAGCGTTGAACCCACAGGGACGCAAGAGACCCAGTACTTC
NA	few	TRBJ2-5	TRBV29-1	CSIRRGQETQYF	TGCAGCATTCGTCGGGGCCAAGAGACCCAGTACTTC
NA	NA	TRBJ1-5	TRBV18	CASSRGRNQPQHF	TGTGCCAGCTCAAGGGGCAGGAATCAGCCCCAGCATTTT
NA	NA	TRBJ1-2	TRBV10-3	CATVGQANYGYTF	TGTGCCACGGTGGGCCAAGCTAACTATGGCTACACCTTC